Described below is a single TCR beta chain sequence and its context. Its antigen remains unidentified. Per-base quality was not reported, and no clone a single base away is much larger than it. This sample was included in a study of OX40 agonist ivuxolimab in advanced cancers. Background for the entire study: Ivuxolimab was a fully human IgG2 agonistic monoclonal antibody targeting the costimulatory receptor OX40 (CD134). Intravenous ivuxolimab was administered to patients every 2 weeks at six dose levels: 0.01, 0.1, 0.3, 1.5, 3 and 10 mg/kg. Of the roughly 52 dose-escalation patients, hepatocellular carcinoma was present in approximately 20, melanoma in around 15, renal cell carcinoma in 9 and head and neck cancer in 9. In the dose-escalation cohort, approximately 80% of patients were male, and the mean age was around 65 years with a range of about 20 to 80. Prior anti-PD-1, anti-PD-L1 or anti-CTLA-4 therapy was permitted, and about 40% of dose-escalation patients had received checkpoint inhibitors. Partial responses occurred in three dose-escalation patients, of whom one had hepatocellular carcinoma and two had cutaneous melanoma. Peripheral TCRbeta sequencing was intended to test whether TCR sequence diversity was altered and clonal T-cell expansion was caused by ivuxolimab. The monotherapy dose-escalation portion (N ≈ 55 patients) of the phase I ivuxolimab trial is reported in the paper. On the study overall, not on this receptor specifically: In the 0.1-3.0 mg/kg groups, partial responders had among the lowest normalized peripheral clonal expansion, particularly in CD8+ T cells. On average, CD8+ T cells showed more expanded clones than CD4+ T cells after ivuxolimab. Low levels of normalized T-cell clonal expansion were also seen in some patients who did not respond. Antigen specificity was not determined for the clonally expanded peripheral T cells. Clonal expansion of both CD4+ and CD8+ blood T cells was observed from baseline to week 6 at doses 0.1 to 3.0 mg/kg.

Genomic DNA was isolated from the sorted cells so that the TCRbeta CDR3 region could be sequenced. The immunoSEQ Assay was used for sequencing of TCRbeta CDR3 regions. Not all clones reach the TCRdb copy of this immuneACCESS table, which keeps in-frame sequences only. Checked studies attribute under half of the gap to unresolved V genes and leave the rest unexplained. Here the sample has about 10,000 clones; 70% to 85% occur a single time. Jointly, the top ten make up approximately 16% of the sample. Patients with autoimmune disease history or receiving systemic immunosuppression were excluded from the trial. Peripheral blood for TCR sequencing was drawn from every dose cohort at baseline, at cycle 4 day 1 and at cycle 7 day 1. The samples were taken from a phase I, first-in-human, multicenter, open-label dose-escalation trial of ivuxolimab. The trial enrolled adults with locally advanced or metastatic head and neck squamous cell, hepatocellular, melanoma or renal cell carcinoma. Before TCR sequencing, CD4+ T cells and CD8+ T cells from peripheral blood were sorted into separate populations.

V is cut back by 4 bases and J by 2 bases, with 14 bases in the junction unmatched. The CDR3 holds 18 amino acids from the cysteine to the phenylalanine. The retained sequence is limited to the CDR3, 54 bases, with the frame set at the first base. CDR1 and CDR2 (MGHRA, YSYEKL) derive from the germline V gene. The sequence derives from an adult with an advanced solid tumor such as melanoma, head and neck, liver or kidney cancer. The receptor chain draws on TRBV4-1 and TRBJ1-1, with 9 middle bases fitting TRBD1. The sample was CD4+ or CD8+ T cells sorted from blood, taken in a trial of the OX40 agonist ivuxolimab. The CDR3 here reads CASSLRLTGGDFNTEAFF. In nucleotides, the sequence is TGCGCCAGCAGCCTTAGGCTGACAGGGGGTGACTTTAACACTGAAGCTTTCTTT.